This is a list of T cell receptor beta chains from one sample in a study of CD8 T cells in Susac syndrome. TCRdb redid the calling of the immunoSEQ multiplex PCR reads with MiXCR, one entry per CDR3 protein. This table has around 25,000 distinct CDR3 sequences, 93% appearing once. Sequencing was done on a sample of CD8+ T cells from PBMCs. The origin of the receptors is a human donor with Susac syndrome. Both conserved end residues are part of each CDR3. The D gene is left open where the match is weak.

>TRBJ1-5|TRBV7-9|.
CASSSTDIPQPQHF
>TRBJ2-1|TRBV28|.
CASSLPDNRLAYNEQFF
>TRBJ2-2|TRBV5-6|TRBD1
CASSLAAGGVVGELFF
>TRBJ1-1|TRBV19|.
CASSIDLEGTEAFF
>TRBJ2-3|TRBV6-2/TRBV6-3|.
CASSYTIADTQYF
>TRBJ2-7|TRBV7-8|.
CASSLAPRGSYEQYF
>TRBJ1-4|TRBV28|.
CASSSGQFGEKLFF
>TRBJ2-3|TRBV7-9|.
CASLTEGDTQYF
>TRBJ1-5|TRBV9|.
CASSVEPNQPQHF
>TRBJ1-2|TRBV19|TRBD1
CASSPGGGRGYTF
>TRBJ1-6|TRBV7-9|.
CASSFRDPVETLHF
>TRBJ2-1|TRBV6-1|.
CASSDREGHTFDEQFF
>TRBJ2-5|TRBV28|TRBD2
CASSVYTGGQETQYF
>TRBJ2-1|TRBV10-3|TRBD1
CAIWTGGDPTPKRGVHNEQFF
>TRBJ2-7|TRBV28|.
CASSWVVRGAPDSYEQYF
>TRBJ2-5|TRBV7-9|.
CASSPWDSQETQYF
>TRBJ2-5|TRBV27|TRBD2
CASSFSGGAEETQYF
>TRBJ2-6|TRBV7-2|.
CASSYPSGANVLTF
>TRBJ2-1|TRBV29-1|.
CSVPGRDMGINEQFF
>TRBJ1-5|TRBV19|.
CASSTGANQPQHF
>TRBJ1-1|TRBV30|.
CAWKWDTEAFF
>TRBJ1-6|TRBV5-1|.
CASSLAQEEPLHF
>TRBJ2-7|TRBV7-9|.
CASSLVVNYEQYF
>TRBJ1-6|TRBV12-3/TRBV12-4|.
CASSPQGFQHSPLHF
>TRBJ2-5|TRBV7-2|.
CASSLDTSSVKETQYF
>TRBJ2-7|TRBV6-6|TRBD1
CASSYSQGAFEQYF
>TRBJ1-1|TRBV6-5|.
CASSLTPRGTEAFF
>TRBJ1-5|TRBV3-1|.
CASSQEGPKGSVPNQPQHF
>TRBJ2-1|TRBV4-1|.
CASSQRDEQFF
>TRBJ2-7|TRBV15|.
CATSRGGGVWDEQYF
>TRBJ2-5|TRBV6-2/TRBV6-3|.
CASRTLAGAVEETQYF
>TRBJ1-2|TRBV28|.
CASSPSSYGYTF
>TRBJ1-2|TRBV30|.
CAWSPNSLWGYTF
>TRBJ1-5|TRBV6-5|.
CASTHRGYQPQHF
>TRBJ1-6|TRBV28|TRBD1
CASSFYGGQMNSPLHF
>TRBJ2-7|TRBV4-3|TRBD2
CASSQVVVLAGEPYEQYF
>TRBJ1-2|TRBV18|.
CASSPDRTNYGYTF
>TRBJ2-7|TRBV11-2|.
CASSLGSGQSYEQYF
>TRBJ2-1|TRBV27|.
CASSLADGAYNEQFF
>TRBJ2-1|TRBV28|.
CASSLGPLWLF
>TRBJ2-2|TRBV7-3|.
CASSLGTGTGELFF
>TRBJ2-1|TRBV5-4|.
CASSWEVSSYNEQFF
>TRBJ2-3|TRBV11-2|.
CASSLVLRTDTQYF
>TRBJ2-5|TRBV9|TRBD2
CASSVMSGGQETQYF
>TRBJ2-7|TRBV6-5|TRBD2
CASSYGTSGGGNSYEQYF
>TRBJ1-6|TRBV29-1|.
CSVGTDYNSPLHF
>TRBJ1-1|TRBV6-5|.
CASSYYKAPNTEAFF
>TRBJ2-2|TRBV7-8|.
CASSLTERLLTGELFF
>TRBJ1-1|TRBV4-2|.
CASSQDLWGVEAFF